The present entry profiles one TCR beta chain with its context. The data were obtained in a study of cytomegalovirus exposure and HLA in healthy donors. A multiplex PCR was run with 60 Vbeta primers and 13 Jbeta primers. Sequencing was performed with immunoSEQ multiplex PCR; in TCRdb, only in-frame clones are kept and a portion is missing. The table shows some 150,000 clones, with roughly 79% occurring only once. V shed 0 bases, J shed 6 bases, and the junction held 7 bases outside the gene matches. This CDR3 comprises 16 residues. Germline CDR1 LNHNV, CDR2 YYDKDF (reference sequence). The chain employs TRBV15 and TRBJ1-4; 7 bases are a match to TRBD1. The sample consisted of PBMCs. The TCR comes from a woman aged 45-60 years in good health and CMV-seronegative. This CDR3 is CATSRDKGQSYEKLFF. The CDR3, as DNA: TGTGCCACCAGCAGAGATAAGGGACAGAGCTATGAAAAACTGTTTTTT.